This T cell receptor (beta chain) was found in a study of T cell responses to AZD1222 COVID-19 vaccine. Study-level results: Regions left unmutated in variants are reportedly the target of nearly half of spike-specific TCRs.

A note on this clone: Antigen unknown.

The CDR3 length is 12 residues. Trimming took off 4 bases at V and 0 bases at J, with 3 bases between the two ends. Germline lookup yields CDR1 SGHTS and CDR2 YDEGEE. Here immunoSEQ multiplex PCR was the method, and the copy in TCRdb shows in-frame clones only, minus some. The data hold 140,000 or so clones, with roughly nine tenths observed a single time. Sequenced material: peripheral blood, taken 28 days after the second dose of the MenACWY control vaccine. The chain links TRBV5-8 to TRBJ2-3; D call uncertain. The receptor was isolated from an adult who received the MenACWY meningococcal vaccine as a control. CDR3 sequence (DNA): TGTGCCAGCAGCATTAGCACAGATACGCAGTATTTT. This translates into CASSISTDTQYF.